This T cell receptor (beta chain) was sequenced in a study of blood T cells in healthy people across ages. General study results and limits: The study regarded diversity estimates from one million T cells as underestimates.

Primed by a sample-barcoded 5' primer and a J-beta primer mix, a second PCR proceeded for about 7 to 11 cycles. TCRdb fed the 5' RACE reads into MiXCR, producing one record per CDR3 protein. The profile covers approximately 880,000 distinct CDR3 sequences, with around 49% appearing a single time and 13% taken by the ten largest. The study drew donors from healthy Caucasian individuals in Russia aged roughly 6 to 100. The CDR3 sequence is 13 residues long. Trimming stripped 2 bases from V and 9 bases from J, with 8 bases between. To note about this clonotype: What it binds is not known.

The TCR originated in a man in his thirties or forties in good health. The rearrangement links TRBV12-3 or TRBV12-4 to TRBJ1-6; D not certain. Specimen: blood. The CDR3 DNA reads TGTGCCAGCAGTTTACAGCGGGTTTCACCCCTCCACTTT. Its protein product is CASSLQRVSPLHF.